This T cell receptor beta chain emerged from a study of blood T cells in healthy people across ages. The authors ran a second PCR of 7 to 11 cycles using a sample-barcoded 5' primer and a J-beta primer mix. A template-switch adaptor that had 12 random nucleotides put a tag on each cDNA molecule. TCRdb reprocessed the 5' RACE reads with MiXCR, giving one entry per CDR3 protein. This sample has 1 million or so distinct CDR3 sequences, with around 43% found just once. Germline V gives CDR1 DFQATT, CDR2 SNEGSKA (reference sequence). Trimming took off 6 bases at V and 0 bases at J, with 9 bases between the two ends. This CDR3 is 12 amino acids long. As regards this clonotype: What it binds is not known.

Each sample had at least 6 million PBMCs isolated. Whole-study results and caveats: From one million sequenced T cells, diversity estimates were lower bounds.

The V gene is TRBV20-1, the J gene TRBJ2-7; D not certain. This TCR derives from a woman aged 60-70 years in good health. Input material: blood. CDR3 nucleotides: TGCAGTGCCGAGCCTCACTCCTACGAGCAGTACTTC. Translated: CSAEPHSYEQYF.